One and the same sample provided the 17 T cell receptor beta chains below, sequenced in a study of CD8 T cells in Susac syndrome. RNA amounts of 0.5 to 1 ug underwent reverse transcription with random hexamers. TCRdb redid the calling of the immunoSEQ multiplex PCR reads with MiXCR, one entry per CDR3 protein. Of 210,000 or so distinct CDR3 sequences listed, about 94% are singletons. Source material: CD4+ T cells from PBMCs. These receptors were collected from a human donor with Susac syndrome.

The count of this clonotype is one. This sequence joins TRBV2 and TRBJ1-1; unclear D gene. The CDR3 totals 12 residues. V lost 7 bases, J lost 5 bases, and 11 bases lay in between. The V gene's germline CDR1 is SNHLY and CDR2 FYNNEI. CDR3 DNA sequence: TGTGCCAGCACAAGGAGTCGGACTGAAGCTTTCTTT. It is translated as CASTRSRTEAFF.

This chain connects TRBV20-1 to TRBJ2-1; D may be TRBD1 (5 bases). This CDR3 has 13 amino acids. V lost 1 base to trimming and J lost 5 bases, with 9 bases between them. The V gene's germline CDR1 is DFQATT and CDR2 SNEGSKA (reference sequence). CDR3 DNA sequence: TGCAGTGCTAGAGTGCTGGACAACAATGAGCAGTTCTTC. Amino acid sequence: CSARVLDNNEQFF.

J is TRBJ2-7 and V is TRBV6-2 or TRBV6-3; D remains unclear. The CDR3 totals 13 residues. The germline gives CDR1 MNHEY, CDR2 SVGEGT. Trimming pared 7 bases from V and 0 bases from J, leaving 10 bases between. For the CDR3, the DNA is TGTGCCAGCACCAACACCCCCTCCTACGAGCAGTACTTC. Protein product: CASTNTPSYEQYF.

The J gene is TRBJ1-2, the V gene TRBV5-1, with 7 nucleotides matching TRBD1. This CDR3 region has 14 residues. CDR1 is SGHRS and CDR2 is YFSETQ in the germline V gene. The V gene end was trimmed by 2 bases and the J gene end by 2 bases; junction bases not matched to a gene: 3. CDR3 in amino acids: CASSLPTGNYGYTF. The CDR3 DNA follows: TGCGCCAGCAGCTTACCGACAGGGAACTATGGCTACACCTTC.

The rearrangement links TRBV29-1 to TRBJ2-2; D call uncertain. Trimming shortened V by 4 bases and J by 7 bases, and 16 bases separated the two germline ends. The germline gives CDR1 SQVTM, CDR2 ANQGSEA. The CDR3 is 14 amino acids. The CDR3 loop is CSVGPNVVGGELFF. CDR3 DNA: TGCAGCGTTGGCCCTAATGTGGTTGGCGGGGAGCTGTTTTTT.

V and J are TRBV30 and TRBJ1-2; D possibly corresponds to TRBD1 (6 bases). The V gene lost 5 bases and the J gene lost 2 bases, with 21 bases spanning the gap. CDR1 and CDR2 (germline): GTSNPN, SVGIG (reference sequence). This CDR3 is 16 amino acids long. The CDR3 region has the DNA TGTGCCTGGGATCGGGCGGGACAAACCTTCAACTATGGCTACACCTTC. It is translated as CAWDRAGQTFNYGYTF.

This sequence joins TRBV20-1 and TRBJ2-3; 10 nucleotides agree with TRBD2. Germline CDR1 is DFQATT and CDR2 is SNEGSKA (reference sequence). Trimming removed 4 bases from V and 3 bases from J; junction bases left unmatched: 7. The CDR3 loop spans 15 amino acids. CDR3 sequence (DNA): TGCAGTGCTACACCAAGCGGGGGGGCAACAGATACGCAGTATTTT. Translating it yields CSATPSGGATDTQYF.

The table lists this clonotype with a count of one. The chain combines TRBV2 with TRBJ2-3, with D perhaps TRBD1 or TRBD2 (7 bases each). Trimming stripped 11 bases from V and 3 bases from J, with 15 bases between. The length of the CDR3 is 13 residues. Germline V CDR1 and CDR2: SNHLY, FYNNEI. CDR3 bases: TGTGCCTCCCAGCGGGACAGTACAGATACGCAGTATTTT. Translation: CASQRDSTDTQYF.

The rearrangement uses TRBV9 and TRBJ1-3; 7 nucleotides agree with TRBD1. Germline values: CDR1 SGDLS, CDR2 YYNGEE. The CDR3 spans 15 residues. J was trimmed by 2 bases and V by 4 bases; bases with no gene match: 6. CDR3 region: CASSLEQGTGNTIYF. The CDR3 DNA reads TGTGCCAGCAGCCTCGAACAGGGGACTGGAAACACCATATATTTT.

This sequence joins TRBV15 and TRBJ2-6; D may be TRBD1 (5 bases). Germline-derived CDR1 and CDR2 are LNHNV and YYDKDF (reference sequence). The CDR3 loop spans 16 amino acids. The V end lost 1 base, the J end lost 0 bases, and 7 bases lay between the germline ends. The CDR3 region is CATSRVTVSGANVLTF. In DNA, the CDR3 is TGTGCCACCAGCAGAGTGACAGTCTCTGGGGCCAACGTCCTGACTTTC.

Concerning this clonotype itself: A junction boundary mismatches the germline segment, possibly from a read error. The rearrangement joins TRBV5-1 to TRBJ1-2; the D gene is possibly TRBD1 (5 bases). CDR3 length equals 17 residues. Per germline, CDR1 SGHRS and CDR2 YFSETQ. CDR3 bases: TGCGCCAGCAGCTTGCTCTTCCCCGGGACCCCTAACAATGGCTACACCTTC. Protein sequence: CASSLLFPGTPNNGYTF.

The chain uses TRBV7-2 and TRBJ1-2; TRBD1 matches 7 bases. V gave up 1 base and J gave up 10 bases; unmatched junction bases: 12. Per germline, CDR1 SGHTA and CDR2 FQGNSA. The CDR3 has 15 amino acids. CDR3 region: CASSLGQRTGSAYTF. The CDR3 bases are TGTGCCAGCAGCTTAGGGCAACGGACAGGCAGTGCCTACACCTTC.

The rearrangement uses TRBV28 and TRBJ1-2; tentatively, D is TRBD1 (5 bases). V was clipped by 2 bases and J by 4 bases, with 14 bases between them. From germline, CDR1 is MDHEN and CDR2 SYDVKM. This CDR3 is 15 amino acids long. CDR3 amino acids: CASSLTQVDVYGYTF. The CDR3 DNA reads as TGTGCCAGCAGTTTAACACAGGTGGACGTCTATGGCTACACCTTC.

The chain combines TRBV5-1 with TRBJ2-7; 7 nucleotides agree with TRBD1. The CDR3 has 15 residues. Per the germline V gene, CDR1 is SGHRS and CDR2 is YFSETQ. The ends lost 0 bases at V and 1 base at J; junction bases unmatched: 4. CDR3 amino acids: CASSLGGTDSYEQYF. CDR3 in DNA: TGCGCCAGCAGCTTGGGTGGGACAGATTCCTACGAGCAGTACTTC.

In this sample, this clonotype turned up a few times. For the CDR3, the DNA is TGTGCCAGCAGTCAAACTAACTATGGCTACACCTTC. Translation: CASSQTNYGYTF. The chain carries TRBV6-1 and TRBJ1-2; D is undetermined. This CDR3 region has 12 residues. Germline assignment: CDR1 MNHNS and CDR2 SASEGT. V was shortened by 5 bases and J by 0 bases, with 4 bases between the two germline ends.

The chain is built from TRBV15 and TRBJ2-1, with D perhaps matching TRBD2 (7 bases). V lost 3 bases and J lost 5, with 14 bases in between. The CDR3 is made up of 15 amino acids. Germline CDR1 and CDR2: LNHNV and YYDKDF (reference sequence). CDR3 coding DNA: TGTGCCACCAGCAGGGAAGGGGGGGGAAACAATGAGCAGTTCTTC. Protein product: CATSREGGGNNEQFF.

The DNA of the CDR3 is TGTGCCAGCAGCGAGGGACTATCTGGCACCGGGGAGCTGTTTTTT. Translated, it gives CASSEGLSGTGELFF. The chain uses TRBV7-9 and TRBJ2-2; 7 bases map to TRBD2. Per germline, CDR1 SEHNR and CDR2 FQNEAQ (reference sequence). Losses at the gene ends were 5 bases for V and 4 bases for J; bases not matched to a gene: 7. The CDR3 is 15 residues long.